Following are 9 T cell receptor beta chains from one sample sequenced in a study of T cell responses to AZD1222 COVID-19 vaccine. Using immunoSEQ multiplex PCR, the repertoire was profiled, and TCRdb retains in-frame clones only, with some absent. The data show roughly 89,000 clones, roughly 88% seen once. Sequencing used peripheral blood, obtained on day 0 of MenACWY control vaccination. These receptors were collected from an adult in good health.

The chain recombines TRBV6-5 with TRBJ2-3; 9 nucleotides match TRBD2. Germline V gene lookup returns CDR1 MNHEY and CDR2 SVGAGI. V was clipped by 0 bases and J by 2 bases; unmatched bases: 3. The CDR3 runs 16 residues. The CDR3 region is CASSYSIAGVTDTQYF. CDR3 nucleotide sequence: TGTGCCAGCAGTTACTCTATAGCGGGAGTCACAGATACGCAGTATTTT.

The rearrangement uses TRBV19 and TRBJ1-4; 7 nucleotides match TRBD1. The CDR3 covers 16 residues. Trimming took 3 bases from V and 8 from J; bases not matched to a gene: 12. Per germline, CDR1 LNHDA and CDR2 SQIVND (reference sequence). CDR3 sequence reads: CASSIVLGTVDEKLFF. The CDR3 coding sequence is TGTGCCAGTAGTATCGTGTTAGGGACAGTAGACGAAAAACTGTTTTTT.

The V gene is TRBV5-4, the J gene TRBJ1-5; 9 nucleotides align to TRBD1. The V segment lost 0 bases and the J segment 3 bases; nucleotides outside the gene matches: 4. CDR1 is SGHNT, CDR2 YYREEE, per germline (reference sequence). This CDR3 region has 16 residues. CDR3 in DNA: TGTGCCAGCAGCTTGGTGGGGACAGGGATCAATCAGCCCCAGCATTTT. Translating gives CASSLVGTGINQPQHF.

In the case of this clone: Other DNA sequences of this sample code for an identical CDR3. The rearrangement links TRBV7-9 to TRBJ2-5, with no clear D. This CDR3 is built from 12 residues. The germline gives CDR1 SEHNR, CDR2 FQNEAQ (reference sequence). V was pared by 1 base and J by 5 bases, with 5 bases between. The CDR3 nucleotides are TGTGCCAGCAGCTTAGTGGGCGAGACCCAGTACTTC. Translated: CASSLVGETQYF.

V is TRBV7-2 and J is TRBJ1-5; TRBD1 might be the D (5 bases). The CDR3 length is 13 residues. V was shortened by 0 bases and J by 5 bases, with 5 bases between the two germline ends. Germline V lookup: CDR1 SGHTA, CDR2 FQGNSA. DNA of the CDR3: TGTGCCAGCAGCTTAGCAGGGGATCAGCCCCAGCATTTT. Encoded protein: CASSLAGDQPQHF.

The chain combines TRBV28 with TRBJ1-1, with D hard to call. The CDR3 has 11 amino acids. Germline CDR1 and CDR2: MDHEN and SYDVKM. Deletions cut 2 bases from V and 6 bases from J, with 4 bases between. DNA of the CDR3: TGTGCCAGCAGTTTACCCCCTGAAGCTTTCTTT. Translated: CASSLPPEAFF. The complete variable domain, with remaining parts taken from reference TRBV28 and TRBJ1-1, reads DVKVTQSSRYLVKRTGEKVFLECVQDMDHENMFWYRQDPGLGLRLIYFSYDVKMKEKGDIPEGYSVSREKKERFSLILESASTNQTSMYLCASSLPPEAFFGQGTRLTVV.

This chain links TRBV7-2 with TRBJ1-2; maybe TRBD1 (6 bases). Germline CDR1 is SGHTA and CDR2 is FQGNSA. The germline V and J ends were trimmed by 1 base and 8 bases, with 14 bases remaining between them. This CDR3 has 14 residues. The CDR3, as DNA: TGTGCCAGCAGCTTAGGGCAGGGGCCGGGAGGCTACACCTTC. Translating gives CASSLGQGPGGYTF.

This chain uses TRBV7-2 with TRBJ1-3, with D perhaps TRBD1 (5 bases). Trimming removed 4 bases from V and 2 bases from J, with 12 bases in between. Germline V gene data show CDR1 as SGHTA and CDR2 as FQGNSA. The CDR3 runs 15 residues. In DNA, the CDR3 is TGTGCCAGCAGCTGGAGTGGGGCCACTGGAAACACCATATATTTT. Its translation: CASSWSGATGNTIYF.

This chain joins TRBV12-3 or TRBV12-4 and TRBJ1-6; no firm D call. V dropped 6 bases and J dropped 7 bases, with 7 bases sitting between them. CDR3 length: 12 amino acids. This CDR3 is CASSLYNSPLHF. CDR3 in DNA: TGTGCCAGCAGCTTATACAATTCACCCCTCCACTTT.